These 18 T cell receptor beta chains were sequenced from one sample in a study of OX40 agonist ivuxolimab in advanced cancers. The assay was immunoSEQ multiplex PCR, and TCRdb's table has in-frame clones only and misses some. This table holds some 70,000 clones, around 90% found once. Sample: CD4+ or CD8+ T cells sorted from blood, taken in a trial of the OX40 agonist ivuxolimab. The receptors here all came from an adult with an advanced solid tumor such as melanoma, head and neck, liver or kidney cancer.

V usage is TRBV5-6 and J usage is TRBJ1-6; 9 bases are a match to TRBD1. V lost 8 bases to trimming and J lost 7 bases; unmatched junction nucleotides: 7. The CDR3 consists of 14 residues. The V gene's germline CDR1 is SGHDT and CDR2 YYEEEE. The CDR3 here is CASFRDRVNSPLHF. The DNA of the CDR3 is TGTGCCAGTTTTCGGGACAGGGTGAATTCACCCCTCCACTTT. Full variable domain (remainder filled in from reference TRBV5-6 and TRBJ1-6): DAGVTQSPTHLIKTRGQQVTLRCSPKSGHDTVSWYQQALGQGPQFIFQYYEEEERQRGNFPDRFSGHQFPNYSSELNVNALLLGDSALYLCASFRDRVNSPLHFGNGTRLTVT.

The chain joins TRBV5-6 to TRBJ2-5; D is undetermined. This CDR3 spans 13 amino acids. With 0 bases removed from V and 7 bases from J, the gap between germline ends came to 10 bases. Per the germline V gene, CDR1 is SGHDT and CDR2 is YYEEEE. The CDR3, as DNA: TGTGCCAGCAGCTTGGGGGCTGACGTGACCCAGTACTTC. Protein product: CASSLGADVTQYF.

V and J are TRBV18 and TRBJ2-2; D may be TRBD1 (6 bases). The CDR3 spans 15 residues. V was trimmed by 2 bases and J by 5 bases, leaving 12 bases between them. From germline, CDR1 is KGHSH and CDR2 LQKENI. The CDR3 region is CASSPRGHRTGELFF. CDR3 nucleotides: TGTGCCAGCTCACCAAGGGGACACCGAACCGGGGAGCTGTTTTTT.

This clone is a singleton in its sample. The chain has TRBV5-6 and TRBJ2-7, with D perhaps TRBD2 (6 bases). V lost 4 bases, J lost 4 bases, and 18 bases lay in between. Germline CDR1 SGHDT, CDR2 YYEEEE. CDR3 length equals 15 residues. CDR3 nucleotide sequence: TGTGCCAGCAGCCGCCCCCGGGGGATAGGATACGAGCAGTACTTC. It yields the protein CASSRPRGIGYEQYF.

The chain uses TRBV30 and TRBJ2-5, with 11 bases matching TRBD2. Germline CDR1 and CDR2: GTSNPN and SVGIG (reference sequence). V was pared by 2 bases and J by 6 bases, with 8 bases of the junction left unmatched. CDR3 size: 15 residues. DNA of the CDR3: TGTGCCTGGAGTACCCCGACTAGCGGGAAACAGACCCAGTACTTC. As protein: CAWSTPTSGKQTQYF.

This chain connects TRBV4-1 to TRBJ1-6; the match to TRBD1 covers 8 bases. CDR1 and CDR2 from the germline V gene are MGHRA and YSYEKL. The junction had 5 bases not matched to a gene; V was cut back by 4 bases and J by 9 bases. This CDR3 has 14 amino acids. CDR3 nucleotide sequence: TGCGCCAGCAGCCGGACAGGGTTGGCTTCACCCCTCCACTTT. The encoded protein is CASSRTGLASPLHF.

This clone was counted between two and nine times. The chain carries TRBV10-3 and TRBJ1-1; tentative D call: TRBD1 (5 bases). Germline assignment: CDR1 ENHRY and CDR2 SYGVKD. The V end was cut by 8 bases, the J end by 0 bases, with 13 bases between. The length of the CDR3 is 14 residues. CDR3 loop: CAIGEQALNTEAFF. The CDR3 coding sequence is TGTGCCATCGGGGAACAGGCCCTGAACACTGAAGCTTTCTTT.

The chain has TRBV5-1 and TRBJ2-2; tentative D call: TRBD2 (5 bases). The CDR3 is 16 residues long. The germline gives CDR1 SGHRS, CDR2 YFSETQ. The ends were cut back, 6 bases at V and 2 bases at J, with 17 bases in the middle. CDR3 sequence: CASIEGGELNTGELFF. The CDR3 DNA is TGCGCCAGCATTGAAGGTGGGGAGTTAAACACCGGGGAGCTGTTTTTT.

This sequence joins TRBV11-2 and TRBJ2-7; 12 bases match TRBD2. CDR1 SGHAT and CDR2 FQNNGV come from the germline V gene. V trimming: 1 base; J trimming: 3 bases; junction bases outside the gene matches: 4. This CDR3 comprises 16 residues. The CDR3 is CASSLGTSGNIYEQYF. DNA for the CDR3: TGTGCCAGCAGCTTAGGGACTAGCGGGAACATCTACGAGCAGTACTTC.

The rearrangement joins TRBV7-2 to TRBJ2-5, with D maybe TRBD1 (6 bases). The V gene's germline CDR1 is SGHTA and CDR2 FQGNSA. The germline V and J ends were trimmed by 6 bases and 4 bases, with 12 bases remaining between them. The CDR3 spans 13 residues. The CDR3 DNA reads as TGTGCCAGCAGGACGGGACAAATAGAGACCCAGTACTTC. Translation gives CASRTGQIETQYF.

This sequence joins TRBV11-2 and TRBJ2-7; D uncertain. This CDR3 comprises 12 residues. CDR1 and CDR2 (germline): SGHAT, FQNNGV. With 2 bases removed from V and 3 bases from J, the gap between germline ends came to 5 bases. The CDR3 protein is CASSLIYYEQYF. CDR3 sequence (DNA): TGTGCCAGCAGCTTAATTTACTACGAGCAGTACTTC.

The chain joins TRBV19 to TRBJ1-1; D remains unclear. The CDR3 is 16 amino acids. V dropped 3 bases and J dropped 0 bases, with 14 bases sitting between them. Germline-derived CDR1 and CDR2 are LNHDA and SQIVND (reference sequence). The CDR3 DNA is TGTGCCAGTAGTATCCCCGGGTCACCTTTGAACACTGAAGCTTTCTTT. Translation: CASSIPGSPLNTEAFF. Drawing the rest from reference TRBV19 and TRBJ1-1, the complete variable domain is DGGITQSPKYLFRKEGQNVTLSCEQNLNHDAMYWYRQDPGQGLRLIYYSQIVNDFQKGDIAEGYSVSREKKESFPLTVTSAQKNPTAFYLCASSIPGSPLNTEAFFGQGTRLTVV.

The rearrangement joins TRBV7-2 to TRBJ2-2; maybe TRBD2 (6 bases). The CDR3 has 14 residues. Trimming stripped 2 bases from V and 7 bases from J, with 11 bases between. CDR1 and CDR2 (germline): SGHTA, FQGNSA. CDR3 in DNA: TGTGCCAGCAGCTTAACACCGGGAGTCGGGGAGCTGTTTTTT. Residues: CASSLTPGVGELFF.

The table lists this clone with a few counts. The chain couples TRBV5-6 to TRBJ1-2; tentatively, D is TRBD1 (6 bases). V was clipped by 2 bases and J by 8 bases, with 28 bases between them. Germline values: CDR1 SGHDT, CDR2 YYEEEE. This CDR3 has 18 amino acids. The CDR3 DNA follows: TGTGCCAGCAGCTTCGGACTGCGGGGGGTGGACAGCGATGGCGGCTACACCTTC. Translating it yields CASSFGLRGVDSDGGYTF.

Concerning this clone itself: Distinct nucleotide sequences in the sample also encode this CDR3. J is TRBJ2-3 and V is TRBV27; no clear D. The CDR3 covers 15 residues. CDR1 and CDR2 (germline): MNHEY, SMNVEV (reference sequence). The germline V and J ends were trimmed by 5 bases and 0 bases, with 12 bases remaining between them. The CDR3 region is CASSLGRPSTDTQYF. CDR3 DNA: TGTGCCAGCAGTCTAGGTAGGCCCAGCACAGATACGCAGTATTTT.

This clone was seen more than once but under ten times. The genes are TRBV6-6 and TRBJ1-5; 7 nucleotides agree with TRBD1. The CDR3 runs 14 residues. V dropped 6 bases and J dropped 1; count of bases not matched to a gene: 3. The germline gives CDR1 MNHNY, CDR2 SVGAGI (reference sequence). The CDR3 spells CASSTGESNQPQHF. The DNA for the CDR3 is TGTGCCAGCAGCACAGGGGAGAGCAATCAGCCCCAGCATTTT.

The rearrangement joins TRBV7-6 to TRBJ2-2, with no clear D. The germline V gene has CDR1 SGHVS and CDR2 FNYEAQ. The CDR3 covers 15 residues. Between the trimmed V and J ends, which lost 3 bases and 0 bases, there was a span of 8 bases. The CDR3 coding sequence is TGTGCCAGCAGCTTGGAGACGGCGAACACCGGGGAGCTGTTTTTT. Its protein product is CASSLETANTGELFF.

CDR3 protein: CASSQVGDQETQYF. CDR3 nucleotide sequence: TGCGCCAGCAGCCAAGTAGGGGATCAAGAGACCCAGTACTTC. The V and J genes are TRBV4-1 and TRBJ2-5, with D perhaps TRBD1 (5 bases). The germline V and J ends were trimmed by 1 base and 2 bases, with 8 bases remaining between them. Germline CDR1 is MGHRA and CDR2 is YSYEKL. The CDR3 spans 14 residues.